Listed here are 2 T cell receptor beta chains from one sample, sequenced in a study of identical twins' blood T cells. TCRdb re-derived calls from the 5' RACE reads in MiXCR, one entry per CDR3 protein. The sample carries a few hundred thousand distinct CDR3 sequences, under 30% recorded once. Material for sequencing was PBMCs. Source of these receptors: a woman aged 18 to 50 in good health.

J is TRBJ1-1 and V is TRBV5-6; 9 bases fit TRBD1. CDR1 SGHDT and CDR2 YYEEEE come from the germline V gene. The ends lost 6 bases at V and 4 bases at J; junction bases unmatched: 16. The CDR3 sequence is 17 residues long. Here the CDR3 DNA reads TGTGCCAGCACCTATCTGGACAGGGGCCTTGGCGGCACTGAAGCTTTCTTT. As protein: CASTYLDRGLGGTEAFF.

The rearrangement joins TRBV6-5 to TRBJ1-1; D is perhaps TRBD1 (5 bases). This CDR3 has 10 amino acids. CDR1 is MNHEY and CDR2 is SVGAGI in the germline V gene. V lost 8 bases, J lost 6 bases, and 7 bases lay in between. CDR3 amino acids: CASGAAEAFF. CDR3 coding DNA: TGTGCCAGCGGGGCTGCTGAAGCTTTCTTT.